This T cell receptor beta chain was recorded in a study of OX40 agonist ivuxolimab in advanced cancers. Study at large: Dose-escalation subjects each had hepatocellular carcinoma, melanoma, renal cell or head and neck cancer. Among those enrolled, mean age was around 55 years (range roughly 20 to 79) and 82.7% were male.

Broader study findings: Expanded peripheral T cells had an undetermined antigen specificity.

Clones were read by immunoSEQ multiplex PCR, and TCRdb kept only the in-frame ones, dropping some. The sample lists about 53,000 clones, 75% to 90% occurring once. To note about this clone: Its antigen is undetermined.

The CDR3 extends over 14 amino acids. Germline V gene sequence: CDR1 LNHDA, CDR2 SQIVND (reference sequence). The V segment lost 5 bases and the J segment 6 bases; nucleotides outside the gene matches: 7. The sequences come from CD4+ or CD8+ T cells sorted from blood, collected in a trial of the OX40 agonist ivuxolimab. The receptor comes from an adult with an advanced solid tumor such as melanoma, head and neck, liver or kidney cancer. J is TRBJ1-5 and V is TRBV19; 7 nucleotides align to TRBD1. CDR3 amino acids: CASSVTGEGQPQHF. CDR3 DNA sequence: TGTGCCAGTAGTGTCACAGGGGAAGGTCAGCCCCAGCATTTT.